This T cell receptor beta chain was sequenced for a study of monozygotic twins with cystic fibrosis. For the study at large: Approximately 3 micrograms of fragmented DNA underwent approximately 15 PCR cycles for library preparation.

Using immunoSEQ multiplex PCR, the repertoire was profiled, and TCRdb retains in-frame clones only, with some absent. The sample lists about 35,000 clones, more than 55% occurring once. Sequencing was performed on blood. The sequence derives from a girl aged 5-17 years with cystic fibrosis.

CDR3 in amino acids: CASSFLGSEAFF. The CDR3 DNA follows: TGTGCCAGCAGCTTCCTCGGGTCTGAAGCTTTCTTT. J is TRBJ1-1 and V is TRBV5-4, with unresolved D. With 2 bases removed from V and 6 bases from J, the gap between germline ends came to 8 bases. The CDR3 sequence is 12 residues long. Germline CDR1 and CDR2: SGHNT and YYREEE (reference sequence).